This T cell receptor beta chain was identified in a study of T cell changes during pregnancy in multiple sclerosis. Produced via immunoSEQ multiplex PCR; TCRdb's table is partial and in-frame only. The data hold 50,000 to 65,000 clones, with about 88% observed a single time. The CDR3 extends over 10 amino acids. Germline CDR1 reads SQVTM; CDR2 reads ANQGSEA. Trimming took 2 bases from V and 12 from J, leaving 10 bases between them. The material was CD8+ T cells from peripheral blood mononuclear cells, obtained before pregnancy. This TCR came from a female donor with multiple sclerosis, enrolled in a pregnancy study. The gene calls are TRBV29-1 and TRBJ1-2; no reliable D call. The CDR3 DNA sequence: TGCAGCGTTGAAAAACATCAACACACCTTC. Amino acid sequence: CSVEKHQHTF. Complete variable domain (other parts from reference TRBV29-1 and TRBJ1-2): SAVISQKPSRDICQRGTSLTIQCQVDSQVTMMFWYRQQPGQSLTLIATANQGSEATYESGFVIDKFPISRPNLTFSTLTVSNMSPEDSSIYLCSVEKHQHTFGSGTRLTVV.